The rows below give T cell receptor beta chains drawn from one sample of a study of blood T cell repertoires in COVID-19. Clones were sequenced by immunoSEQ multiplex PCR, and TCRdb holds only the in-frame ones, with some missing. The data show fewer than 70,000 clones, 84% seen once. The sample taken for sequencing was peripheral blood. These receptors were obtained from a man aged 45-65 years with active COVID-19. The CDR3 runs from the conserved cysteine through the conserved F or W. D genes are given only for firm matches. Clone sizes are given selectively: once, few, many, or a class where the clone is expanded.

TRBJ2-7 | TRBV19 | . | . | CASSVRQGLYEQYF | TGTGCCAGTAGTGTAAGACAGGGACTTTACGAGCAGTACTTC
TRBJ2-1 | TRBV23-1 | . | TRBD2 | CASSQSRRGIGDEQFF | TGCGCCAGCAGTCAATCCCGGCGGGGGATCGGGGATGAGCAGTTCTTC
TRBJ2-7 | TRBV14 | few | . | CASSQDLDRTYEQYF | TGTGCCAGCAGCCAAGATCTGGACAGAACCTACGAGCAGTACTTC
TRBJ2-7 | TRBV4-1 | . | TRBD2 | CASSRTSGGYEQYF | TGCGCCAGCAGCCGGACTAGCGGGGGATACGAGCAGTACTTC
TRBJ2-7 | TRBV2 | . | . | CASRLMDSRVYEQYF | TGTGCCAGCAGACTGATGGACAGTAGGGTCTACGAGCAGTACTTC
TRBJ2-2 | TRBV5-1 | . | . | CASSLQAGNTGELFF | TGCGCCAGCAGCCTCCAGGCAGGGAACACCGGGGAGCTGTTTTTT
TRBJ1-3 | TRBV5-1 | . | TRBD1 | CASSLGQGDTIYF | TGCGCCAGCAGCTTGGGACAGGGGGACACCATATATTTT
TRBJ2-7 | TRBV7-2 | . | TRBD2 | CASSLGGSKGYEQYF | TGTGCCAGCAGCTTAGGCGGGAGTAAGGGGTACGAGCAGTACTTC
TRBJ2-5 | TRBV25-1 | . | . | CASSEGATQYF | TGTGCCAGCAGTGAAGGGGCGACCCAGTACTTC
TRBJ2-7 | TRBV25-1 | . | . | CASSDSSYEQYF | TGTGCCAGCAGCGACAGCAGCTACGAGCAGTACTTC
TRBJ1-5 | TRBV6-2/TRBV6-3 | . | TRBD1 | CASSPGTGVINQPQHF | TGTGCCAGCAGTCCCGGGACAGGGGTTATCAATCAGCCCCAGCATTTT
TRBJ1-6 | TRBV6-1 | . | . | CAIGRGSSYNSPLHF | TGTGCCATCGGGCGAGGGAGCTCCTATAATTCACCCCTCCACTTT
TRBJ2-2 | TRBV7-2 | . | . | CASSLAQVAGELFF | TGTGCCAGCAGCTTAGCGCAGGTGGCCGGGGAGCTGTTTTTT
TRBJ2-7 | TRBV4-1 | . | TRBD2 | CASSHPGGGYSEQYF | TGCGCCAGCAGCCACCCCGGGGGAGGGTATTCCGAGCAGTACTTC
TRBJ2-7 | TRBV2 | . | TRBD2 | CASSELAGYEQYF | TGTGCCAGCAGTGAGCTAGCGGGGTACGAGCAGTACTTC
TRBJ1-1 | TRBV6-5 | . | TRBD1 | CASGRGQVNTEAFF | TGTGCCAGCGGGAGGGGACAGGTTAACACTGAAGCTTTCTTT
TRBJ2-4 | TRBV4-3 | once | . | CASSQDQAVDIQYF | TGCGCCAGCAGCCAAGATCAGGCAGTCGACATTCAGTACTTC
TRBJ1-5 | TRBV6-5 | . | TRBD1 | CASSTTGAGNQPQHF | TGTGCCAGCAGCACTACAGGGGCAGGGAATCAGCCCCAGCATTTT
TRBJ2-7 | TRBV15 | . | . | CATSRDMTSSYEQYF | TGTGCCACCAGCAGAGATATGACTAGCTCCTACGAGCAGTACTTC
TRBJ1-2 | TRBV9 | . | . | CASSRRASYYGYTF | TGTGCCAGCAGCCGCCGCGCATCTTACTATGGCTACACCTTC
TRBJ1-1 | TRBV7-2 | . | TRBD1 | CASSRYGTETMNTEAFF | TGTGCCAGCAGCCGCTACGGGACAGAAACTATGAACACTGAAGCTTTCTTT
TRBJ1-1 | TRBV27 | . | . | CASSPDITGVMNTEAFF | TGTGCCAGCAGTCCGGACATCACGGGCGTCATGAACACTGAAGCTTTCTTT
TRBJ2-7 | TRBV11-2 | . | . | CASSLAGRGGRHYEQYF | TGTGCCAGCAGCTTAGCGGGGCGGGGCGGGCGTCACTACGAGCAGTACTTC
TRBJ1-1 | TRBV6-5 | . | . | CASSWGRAGTEAFF | TGTGCCAGCAGTTGGGGGAGGGCAGGGACTGAAGCTTTCTTT
TRBJ2-7 | TRBV2 | . | . | CASSGFSDWSSYEQYF | TGTGCCAGCAGTGGGTTTTCCGACTGGAGCTCCTACGAGCAGTACTTC
TRBJ2-3 | TRBV9 | . | TRBD1 | CASSPDRGRRDTQYF | TGTGCCAGCAGCCCGGACAGGGGGCGCCGGGATACGCAGTATTTT
TRBJ2-7 | TRBV15 | . | TRBD1 | CATSLDRESYEQYF | TGTGCCACCAGCCTCGACAGGGAATCCTACGAGCAGTACTTC
TRBJ1-1 | TRBV10-3 | once | . | CAISEASEANTEAFF | TGTGCCATCAGTGAGGCGTCAGAGGCAAACACTGAAGCTTTCTTT
TRBJ2-5 | TRBV3-1/TRBV3-2 | . | TRBD1 | CASSQGGTGPQETQYF | TGTGCCAGCAGCCAAGGTGGGACAGGGCCACAAGAGACCCAGTACTTC
TRBJ2-1 | TRBV23-1 | . | TRBD1 | CASSQVTGGGLSSYNEQFF | TGCGCCAGCAGTCAAGTGACAGGGGGCGGTTTGAGCTCCTACAATGAGCAGTTCTTC
TRBJ2-3 | TRBV5-1 | . | TRBD1 | CASSPQKGQGPDTQYF | TGCGCCAGCAGCCCTCAGAAGGGACAGGGGCCAGATACGCAGTATTTT
TRBJ2-7 | TRBV7-7 | . | TRBD2 | CASSPGGTKYEQYF | TGTGCTAGCAGCCCCGGCGGGACTAAGTACGAGCAGTACTTC
TRBJ2-7 | TRBV2 | . | TRBD2 | CASSAWGGRGSYEQYF | TGTGCCAGCAGTGCCTGGGGGGGTAGAGGGTCCTACGAGCAGTACTTC
TRBJ1-4 | TRBV4-1 | . | . | CASTLGAGRGNEKLFF | TGCGCCAGCACACTCGGTGCCGGACGGGGTAATGAAAAACTGTTTTTT
TRBJ2-5 | TRBV5-1 | . | . | CASSFNGQLETQYF | TGCGCCAGCAGCTTCAACGGACAGCTCGAGACCCAGTACTTC
TRBJ2-5 | TRBV25-1 | . | . | CASSARGGPETQYF | TGTGCCAGCAGTGCAAGGGGTGGCCCAGAGACCCAGTACTTC
TRBJ2-1 | TRBV11-2 | . | . | CASSPLLASNEQFF | TGTGCCAGCAGTCCCCTACTAGCCTCCAATGAGCAGTTCTTC
TRBJ1-5 | TRBV6-5 | few | . | CASSRRADQPQHF | TGTGCCAGCAGTCGGAGAGCGGATCAGCCCCAGCATTTT
TRBJ2-1 | TRBV5-1 | . | TRBD1 | CASSLEDRVNEQFF | TGCGCCAGCAGCTTGGAGGACAGGGTCAATGAGCAGTTCTTC
TRBJ2-7 | TRBV29-1 | . | TRBD1 | CSVHRGSYEQYF | TGCAGCGTACACAGGGGCTCCTACGAGCAGTACTTC
TRBJ1-2 | TRBV5-1 | . | . | CASSLTGSATYGYTF | TGCGCCAGCAGCCTTACAGGGTCAGCAACTTATGGCTACACCTTC